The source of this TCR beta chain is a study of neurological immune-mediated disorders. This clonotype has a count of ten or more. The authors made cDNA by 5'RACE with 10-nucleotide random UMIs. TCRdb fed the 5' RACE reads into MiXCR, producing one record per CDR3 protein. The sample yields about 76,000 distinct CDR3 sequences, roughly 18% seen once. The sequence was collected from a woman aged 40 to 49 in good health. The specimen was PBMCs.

The CDR3 region is CASSLDGSSYEQYF. In DNA form, the CDR3 reads TGCGCCAGCAGCTTGGACGGGAGCTCCTACGAGCAGTACTTC. The V and J genes are TRBV5-1 and TRBJ2-7; possible D gene TRBD2, 6 bases. V lost 0 bases, J lost 0 bases, and 7 bases lay in between. Looked up from germline, CDR1 is SGHRS and CDR2 is YFSETQ. This CDR3 comprises 14 residues.